The text below deals with one T cell receptor beta chain. Its antigen is still unknown. Input per replicate PCR of unsorted PBMC was roughly 300 ng DNA, corresponding to about 30,000 T cell genomes. The assay was immunoSEQ multiplex PCR, and TCRdb's table has in-frame clones only and misses some. The data show about 490,000 clones, around 80% seen once. This entry is derived from a study of shared clonotypes between healthy human individuals. Study-level results: The small donor group covered limited genetic and exposure diversity.

This receptor was identified in a woman between 35 and 50 years old in good health. Some clones in this sample may be carry-over from other donors' samples. The source material was PBMCs.

The CDR3 spells CASSVDGRVNTEAFF. CDR3 DNA: TGTGCCAGCAGCGTAGACGGCCGCGTGAACACTGAAGCTTTCTTT. The V and J genes are TRBV9 and TRBJ1-1; the D is unclear. This CDR3 is 15 amino acids long. Trimming took off 0 bases at V and 0 bases at J, with 9 bases between the two ends. Germline V CDR1 and CDR2: SGDLS, YYNGEE.